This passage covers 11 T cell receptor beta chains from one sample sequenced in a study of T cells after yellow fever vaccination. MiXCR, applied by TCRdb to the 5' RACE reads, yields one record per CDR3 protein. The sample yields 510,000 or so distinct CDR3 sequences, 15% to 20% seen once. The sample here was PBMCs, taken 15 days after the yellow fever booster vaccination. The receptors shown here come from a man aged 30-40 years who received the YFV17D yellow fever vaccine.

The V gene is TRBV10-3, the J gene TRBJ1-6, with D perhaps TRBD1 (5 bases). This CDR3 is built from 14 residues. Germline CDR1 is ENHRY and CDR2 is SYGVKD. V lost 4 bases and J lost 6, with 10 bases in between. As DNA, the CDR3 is TGTGCCATCAGTGCACAGGAGTTTAATTCACCCCTCCACTTT. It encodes CAISAQEFNSPLHF.

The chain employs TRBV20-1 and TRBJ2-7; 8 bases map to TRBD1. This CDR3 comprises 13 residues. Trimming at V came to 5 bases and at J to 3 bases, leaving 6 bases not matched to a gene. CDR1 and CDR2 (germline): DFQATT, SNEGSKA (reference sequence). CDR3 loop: CSAVGGQDYEQYF. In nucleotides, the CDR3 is TGCAGTGCTGTCGGGGGACAGGACTACGAGCAGTACTTC.

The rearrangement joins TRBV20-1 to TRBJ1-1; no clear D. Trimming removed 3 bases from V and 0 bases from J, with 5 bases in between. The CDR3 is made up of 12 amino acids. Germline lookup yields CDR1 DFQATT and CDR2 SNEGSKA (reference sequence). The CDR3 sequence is CSASSVNTEAFF. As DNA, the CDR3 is TGCAGTGCTAGTAGTGTGAACACTGAAGCTTTCTTT.

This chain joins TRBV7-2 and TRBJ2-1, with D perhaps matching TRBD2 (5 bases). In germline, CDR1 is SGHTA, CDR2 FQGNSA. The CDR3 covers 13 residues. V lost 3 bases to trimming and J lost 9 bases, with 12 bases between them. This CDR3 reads CASSFRWESEQFF. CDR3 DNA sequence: TGTGCCAGCAGCTTTCGGTGGGAGAGTGAGCAGTTCTTC. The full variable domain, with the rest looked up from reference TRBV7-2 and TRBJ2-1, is GAGVSQSPSNKVTEKGKDVELRCDPISGHTALYWYRQSLGQGLEFLIYFQGNSAPDKSGLPSDRFSAERTGGSVSTLTIQRTQQEDSAVYLCASSFRWESEQFFGPGTRLTVL.

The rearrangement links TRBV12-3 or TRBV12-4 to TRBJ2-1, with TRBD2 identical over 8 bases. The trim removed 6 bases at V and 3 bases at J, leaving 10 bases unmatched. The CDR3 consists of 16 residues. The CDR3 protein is CASSWTSNGHYNEQFF. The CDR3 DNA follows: TGTGCCAGCAGCTGGACTAGCAACGGACACTACAATGAGCAGTTCTTC.

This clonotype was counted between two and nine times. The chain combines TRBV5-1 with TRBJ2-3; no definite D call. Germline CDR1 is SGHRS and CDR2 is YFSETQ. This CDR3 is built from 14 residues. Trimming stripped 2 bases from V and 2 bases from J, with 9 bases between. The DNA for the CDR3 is TGCGCCAGCAGCTTTAGGGCCAACACAGATACGCAGTATTTT. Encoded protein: CASSFRANTDTQYF.

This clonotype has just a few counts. The CDR3: CASSTTVGTNTGELFF. Here the CDR3 DNA reads TGTGCCAGCAGCACCACAGTAGGAACGAACACCGGGGAGCTGTTTTTT. This sequence joins TRBV11-2 and TRBJ2-2; D is ambiguous. V lost 5 bases to trimming and J lost 0 bases, with 13 bases between them. The CDR3 loop spans 16 amino acids. Germline CDR1 reads SGHAT; CDR2 reads FQNNGV.

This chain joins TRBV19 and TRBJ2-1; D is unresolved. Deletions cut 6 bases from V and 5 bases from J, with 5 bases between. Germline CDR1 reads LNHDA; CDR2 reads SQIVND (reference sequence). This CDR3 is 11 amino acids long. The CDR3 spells CASRRDNEQFF. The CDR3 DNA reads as TGTGCCAGTAGAAGGGACAATGAGCAGTTCTTC.

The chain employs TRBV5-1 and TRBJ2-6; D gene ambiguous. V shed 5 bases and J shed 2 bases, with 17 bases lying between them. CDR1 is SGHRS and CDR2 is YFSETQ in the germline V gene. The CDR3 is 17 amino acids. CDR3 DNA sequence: TGCGCCAGCAGGCTCGTCCCGGGCTCCGCTGGGGCCAACGTCCTGACTTTC. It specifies CASRLVPGSAGANVLTF.

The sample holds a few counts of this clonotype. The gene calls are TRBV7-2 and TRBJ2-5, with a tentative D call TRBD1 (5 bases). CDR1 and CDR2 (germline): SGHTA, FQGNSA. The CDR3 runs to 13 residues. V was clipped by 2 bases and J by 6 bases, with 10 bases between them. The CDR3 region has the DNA TGTGCCAGCAGCTTACAGGGTCGGCAGACCCAGTACTTC. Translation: CASSLQGRQTQYF.

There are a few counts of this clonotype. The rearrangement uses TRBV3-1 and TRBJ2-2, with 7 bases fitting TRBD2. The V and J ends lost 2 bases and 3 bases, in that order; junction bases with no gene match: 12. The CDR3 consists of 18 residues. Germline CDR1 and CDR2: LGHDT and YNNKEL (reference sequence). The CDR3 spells CASSQSSAGVKYTGELFF. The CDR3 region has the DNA TGTGCCAGCAGCCAATCAAGTGCGGGAGTAAAGTACACCGGGGAGCTGTTTTTT.